The clone carrying this T cell receptor beta chain was recorded many times. Its target is not known. This sample's TCRbeta library carried unique molecular identifier barcodes. TCRdb analysed the PCR reads with MiXCR anew, one entry per CDR3 protein. Counted here are 7,000 or so distinct CDR3 sequences, around 5% occurring once; the ten biggest clones make up more than 20%. The data were obtained in a study of T-cell reconstitution after alpha-beta-depleted transplantation in children. Trimming cost V 2 bases and J 4 bases, with 8 bases left between them. Germline V gene data show CDR1 as SEHNR and CDR2 as FQNEAQ (reference sequence). The CDR3 covers 13 residues. Study-level results: Counts and diversity of T cells one year after transplant came mostly from newly produced T cells.

This sequence originates from a child younger than two who had a stem cell transplant for acute myeloid leukemia, so the T cells may come from the graft donor. The gene calls are TRBV7-9 and TRBJ2-5, with unresolved D. Sample: PBMCs, mostly from graft donor cells, taken 180 days after TCRalphabeta/CD19-depleted stem cell transplant. This CDR3 is CASSLWFLETQYF. The CDR3 DNA reads TGTGCCAGCAGCTTATGGTTTCTAGAGACCCAGTACTTC.